The rows below give T cell receptor beta chains drawn from one sample of a study of blood T cell repertoires in COVID-19. The repertoire was sequenced with immunoSEQ multiplex PCR; TCRdb's copy has only in-frame clones and lacks some. Here the sample spans about 190,000 clones, 80% to 90% being singletons. The sequenced sample consisted of peripheral blood. The source of these receptors is a man in his 70s with active or convalescent COVID-19. Both conserved end residues are part of each CDR3. Fields, in order: D gene, J gene, V gene, CDR3 length, clone size, CDR3 DNA, CDR3 protein. D genes are given only for firm matches. Some rows mark clone size as missing; the rest say once, few, many or name a class of expanded clone.

>TRBD1|TRBJ1-2|TRBV5-1|16|-
TGCGCCAGCAGCTTAACACGGACAGGGGTGAACTATGGCTACACCTTC
CASSLTRTGVNYGYTF
>TRBD1|TRBJ1-4|TRBV6-5|14|-
TGTGCCAGCAGGGGTCCCGGGACAGCCGAAAAACTGTTTTTT
CASRGPGTAEKLFF
>-|TRBJ2-3|TRBV20-1|16|-
TGCAGTGCTAGTGCTTTCGCAGAATCTAGCACAGATACGCAGTATTTT
CSASAFAESSTDTQYF
>TRBD1|TRBJ1-2|TRBV7-9|14|-
TGTGCCAGCAGCCGTACAGGGGGCATTGATGGCTACACCTTC
CASSRTGGIDGYTF
>-|TRBJ2-5|TRBV25-1|13|-
TGTGCCAGCAGTGAGACGGATCCGGGGACCCAGTACTTC
CASSETDPGTQYF
>-|TRBJ2-4|TRBV28|13|once
TGTGCCAGCGCATCAGGGGCGAAAAACATTCAGTACTTC
CASASGAKNIQYF
>-|TRBJ1-2|TRBV11-2|13|once
TGTGCCAGCAGCTTAGGGACAGTGGGTGGCTACACCTTC
CASSLGTVGGYTF
>-|TRBJ2-6|TRBV29-1|13|once
TGCAGCGTTGCGGTTACTGGGGCCAACGTCCTGACTTTC
CSVAVTGANVLTF
>TRBD1|TRBJ2-2|TRBV7-8|14|-
TGTGCCAGCAGCGGACAGGGGGCTACCGGGGAGCTGTTTTTT
CASSGQGATGELFF
>TRBD1|TRBJ2-2|TRBV6-2/TRBV6-3|16|-
TGTGCCAGCAGTTACACTTATGGGACAGTCACCGGGGAGCTGTTTTTT
CASSYTYGTVTGELFF
>-|TRBJ1-1|TRBV28|14|-
TGTGCCAGCAGGAAACAGAGTATGAACACTGAAGCTTTCTTT
CASRKQSMNTEAFF
>-|TRBJ1-6|TRBV6-6|15|few
TGTGCCAGCAGCCCGAGGACAGACAATAATTCACCCCTCCACTTT
CASSPRTDNNSPLHF
>-|TRBJ2-7|TRBV28|13|-
TGTGCCAGCAGTTTACGGTCAAAATACGAGCAGTACTTC
CASSLRSKYEQYF
>-|TRBJ2-1|TRBV6-5|15|-
TGTGCCAGCAGGGCCCAGGGGATCGGCTACAATGAGCAGTTCTTC
CASRAQGIGYNEQFF
>TRBD1|TRBJ1-1|TRBV2|13|-
TGTGCCAGCAGCCCGGACAGGGAGCTTGAAGCTTTCTTT
CASSPDRELEAFF
>-|TRBJ2-3|TRBV5-6|13|-
TGTGCCAGCAGCTTGTATAGATCAGATACGCAGTATTTT
CASSLYRSDTQYF
>TRBD1|TRBJ2-7|TRBV5-1|15|-
TGCGCCAGCAGCCCTGGGCCGGGACAGGGGTACGAGCAGTACTTC
CASSPGPGQGYEQYF
>-|TRBJ2-7|TRBV29-1|13|-
TGCAGCGTGGGGTGGGACACGACACACGAGCAGTACTTC
CSVGWDTTHEQYF
>TRBD1|TRBJ2-2|TRBV10-3|15|few
TGTGCCAGCAGTTACCGGGACAGGGCTAACGGGGAGCTGTTTTTT
CASSYRDRANGELFF